These 14 T cell receptor beta chains were all obtained from the same sample, sequenced in a study of blood T cell repertoires in COVID-19. Profiling relied on immunoSEQ multiplex PCR, and the TCRdb table lists in-frame clones only, not all of them. The sample includes roughly 220,000 clones, 80% of them seen just once. The material sequenced was PBMCs or T cells enriched from blood (not recorded which). The source is a man in his thirties or forties with acute COVID-19.

The chain employs TRBV5-4 and TRBJ2-7; TRBD2 agrees at 8 bases. Germline V lookup: CDR1 SGHNT, CDR2 YYREEE (reference sequence). V was clipped by 3 bases and J by 1 base; unmatched bases: 6. The CDR3 length is 15 residues. CDR3: CASSSGGAISYEQYF. The CDR3 coding sequence is TGTGCCAGCAGCTCCGGGGGGGCCATATCCTACGAGCAGTACTTC.

V gene TRBV11-3 combines with J gene TRBJ2-3; D is perhaps TRBD2 (6 bases). The CDR3 spans 15 residues. V was trimmed by 5 bases and J by 0 bases, leaving 12 bases between them. Germline loops: CDR1 SGHNT, CDR2 YENEEA. CDR3 amino acids: CASSPRDSSTDTQYF. CDR3 bases: TGTGCCAGCAGCCCCCGGGACTCCAGCACAGATACGCAGTATTTT.

The V and J genes are TRBV4-1 and TRBJ1-2; the match to TRBD1 covers 8 bases. The CDR3 covers 15 residues. Germline V gene sequence: CDR1 MGHRA, CDR2 YSYEKL. The junction had 7 bases not matched to a gene; V was cut back by 1 base and J by 6 bases. CDR3 in DNA: TGCGCCAGCAGCCAAGTTTTGACAGGGGCGGATGGCTACACCTTC. This translates into CASSQVLTGADGYTF.

Concerning this clone itself: An end of the junction differs from the germline gene, which may be a read error. This chain uses TRBV5-1 with TRBJ2-3; TRBD2 matches 7 bases. The CDR3 totals 15 residues. Germline CDR1 is SGHRS and CDR2 is YFSETQ. The CDR3 coding sequence is TGCGCCCGCAGCTGGGGGGGACGGGGAACAGATACGCAGTATTTT. It translates to CARSWGGRGTDTQYF.

About this clone: The same CDR3 is also encoded by other DNA sequences in this sample. CDR3 bases: TGTGCCAGCAGCTTGGCTGAGACCCAGTACTTC. It is translated as CASSLAETQYF. This sequence joins TRBV5-4 and TRBJ2-5; D not resolved. The CDR3 has 11 residues. Trimming shortened V by 0 bases and J by 5 bases, and 2 bases separated the two germline ends. CDR1 and CDR2 from the germline V gene are SGHNT and YYREEE (reference sequence).

The chain joins TRBV5-5 to TRBJ1-2, with TRBD1 matching 8 bases. The junction had 10 bases not matched to a gene; V was cut back by 7 bases and J by 5 bases. The CDR3 is 14 residues long. Germline V gene sequence: CDR1 SGHKS, CDR2 YYEKEE (reference sequence). The DNA of the CDR3 is TGTGCCAGCCTCGGGGGCAGGGGGCTTTATGGCTACACCTTC. Translation gives CASLGGRGLYGYTF.

J is TRBJ1-2 and V is TRBV3-1 (or the pseudogene TRBV3-2); D gene ambiguous. The V and J ends lost 0 bases and 1 base respectively, with 6 bases between them. Germline lookup yields CDR1 LGHDT and CDR2 YNNKEL (reference sequence). The CDR3 spans 14 residues. The CDR3 is CASSQDVLNYGYTF. The CDR3 DNA reads as TGTGCCAGCAGCCAAGATGTTCTTAACTATGGCTACACCTTC.

This clone was observed a few times. This chain uses TRBV11-3 with TRBJ2-1; 8 nucleotides agree with TRBD1. From germline, CDR1 is SGHNT and CDR2 YENEEA. The CDR3 is made up of 16 amino acids. V lost 3 bases and J lost 8; bases outside the gene matches: 12. The CDR3 loop reads CASSFSGTGGLHEQFF. The CDR3 region has the DNA TGTGCCAGCAGCTTTTCCGGGACAGGTGGATTGCATGAGCAGTTCTTC.

This clone was recorded only once. The chain couples TRBV7-3 to TRBJ2-7, with 7 bases matching TRBD1. CDR1 is SGHTA and CDR2 is FQGTGA in the germline V gene. The CDR3 has 14 residues. With V trimmed by 2 bases and J by 2 bases, 3 bases remained unmatched. The CDR3 sequence: CASSLFQGAYEQYF. CDR3 nucleotides: TGTGCCAGCAGCTTATTTCAGGGGGCCTACGAGCAGTACTTC.

The rearrangement joins TRBV18 to TRBJ1-1, with D possibly matching TRBD1 (5 bases). The CDR3 runs to 14 residues. V was shortened by 2 bases and J by 4 bases, with 11 bases between the two germline ends. Germline CDR1 reads KGHSH; CDR2 reads LQKENI. The DNA for the CDR3 is TGTGCCAGCTCACCAACCTACGGGGGCACTGAAGCTTTCTTT. Its translation: CASSPTYGGTEAFF.

This clone was seen once. This sequence joins TRBV10-3 and TRBJ1-2; TRBD1 matches at 7 bases. The CDR3 spans 13 residues. CDR1 ENHRY and CDR2 SYGVKD come from the germline V gene. V trimming: 5 bases; J trimming: 6 bases; junction bases outside the gene matches: 6. CDR3 nucleotide sequence: TGTGCCATCAGTAAAAACGACAGGGATGGCTACACCTTC. It specifies CAISKNDRDGYTF.

The chain employs TRBV7-3 and TRBJ1-4, with D perhaps matching TRBD1 (5 bases). Germline values: CDR1 SGHTA, CDR2 FQGTGA. V lost 0 bases and J 7 bases, leaving 9 bases between the germline ends. The CDR3 has 14 residues. The CDR3 DNA sequence: TGTGCCAGCAGCTTAACTGGGGCTAGTGAAAAACTGTTTTTT. This translates into CASSLTGASEKLFF.

V gene TRBV10-3 combines with J gene TRBJ2-7, with D hard to call. Trimming took 6 bases from V and 4 from J, leaving 13 bases between them. The CDR3 length is 13 residues. Germline CDR1 reads ENHRY; CDR2 reads SYGVKD. In DNA, the CDR3 is TGTGCCATCAGCGAACCTAGTATATACGAGCAGTACTTC. Its protein is CAISEPSIYEQYF.

This clone has just one count. The chain is built from TRBV7-9 and TRBJ2-5; 7 positions match TRBD2. The CDR3 runs to 13 residues. Germline CDR1 SEHNR, CDR2 FQNEAQ (reference sequence). The V segment lost 7 bases and the J segment 3 bases; nucleotides outside the gene matches: 5. The CDR3 DNA reads as TGTGCCAGCACCTCTGCGGGGGAAGAGACCCAGTACTTC. Its translation is CASTSAGEETQYF. Full variable domain (remainder filled in from reference TRBV7-9 and TRBJ2-5): DTGVSQNPRHKITKRGQNVTFRCDPISEHNRLYWYRQTLGQGPEFLTYFQNEAQLEKSRLLSDRFSAERPKGSFSTLEIQRTEQGDSAMYLCASTSAGEETQYFGPGTRLLVL.